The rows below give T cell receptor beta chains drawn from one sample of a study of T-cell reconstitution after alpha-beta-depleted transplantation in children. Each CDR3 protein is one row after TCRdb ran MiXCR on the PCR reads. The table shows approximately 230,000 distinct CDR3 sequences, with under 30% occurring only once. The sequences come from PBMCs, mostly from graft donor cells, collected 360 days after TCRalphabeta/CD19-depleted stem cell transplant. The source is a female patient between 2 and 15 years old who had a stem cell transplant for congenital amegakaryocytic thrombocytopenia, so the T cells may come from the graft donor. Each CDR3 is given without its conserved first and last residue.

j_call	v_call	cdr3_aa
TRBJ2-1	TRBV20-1	SASWISEQF
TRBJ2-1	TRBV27	ASTPGPHKEQF
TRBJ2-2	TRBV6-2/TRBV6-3	ASSYSGVRETNTGELF
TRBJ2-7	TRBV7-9	ASSSDLYEQY
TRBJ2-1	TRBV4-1	ASSRIGPISYNEQF
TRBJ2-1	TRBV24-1	ATSGPLGLAGASSYNEQF
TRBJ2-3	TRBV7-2	ASSLGGTVTDTQY
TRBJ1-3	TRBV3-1	ASSQDWGYTIY
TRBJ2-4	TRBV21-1	ASSKARARGANIQY
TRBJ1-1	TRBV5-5	ASNPPGWRDTEAF
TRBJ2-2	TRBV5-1	ASSEEQGTGELF
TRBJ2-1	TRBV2	ASRRIRDRDNEQF
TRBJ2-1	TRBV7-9	ASSLLSRGIYNEQF
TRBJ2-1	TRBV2	ASRENAGTNEQF
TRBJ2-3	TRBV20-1	SARATSGRSTDTQY
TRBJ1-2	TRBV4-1	ASSQVTGAGYGYT
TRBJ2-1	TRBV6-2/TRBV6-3	ASSYMASGYNEQF
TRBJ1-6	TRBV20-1	SARDQGALSPLH
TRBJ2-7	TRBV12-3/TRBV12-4	ASSLGTDGEQY
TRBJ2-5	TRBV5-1	ASATGVQETQY
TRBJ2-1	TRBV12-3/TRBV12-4	ASSLGGLGFEQF
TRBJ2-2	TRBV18	ASSPLVEKNTGELF
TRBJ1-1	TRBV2	AISEGAGGRVTEAF
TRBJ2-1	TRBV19	ASTPRLVPGYEQF
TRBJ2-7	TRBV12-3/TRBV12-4	ASSLQAGGPEQY
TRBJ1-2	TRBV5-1	ASSPRDRGGYGYT
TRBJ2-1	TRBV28	ASSLWTRGYNEQF
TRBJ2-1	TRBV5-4	ASSPQGGGDNEQF
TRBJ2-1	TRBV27	ASSLLQGTQF
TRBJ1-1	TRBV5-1	ASSPVGRRMNTEAF
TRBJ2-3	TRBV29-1	SVLTSGGDTQY
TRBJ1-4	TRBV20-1	SATGGVAATNEKLF
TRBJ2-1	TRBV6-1	ASSKPGTIYNNEQF
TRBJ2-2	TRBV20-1	SARPGTGIASTGELF
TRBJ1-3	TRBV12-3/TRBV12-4	ASSFLSALGGNTIY
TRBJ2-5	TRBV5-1	ASSFRDYQETQY
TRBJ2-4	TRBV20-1	SARENRLAKHIQY
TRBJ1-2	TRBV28	ASSLLGDRGYGYT
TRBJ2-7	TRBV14	ASSHLAGRLDEQY
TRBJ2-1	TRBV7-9	ASNPVEGRNYEQF
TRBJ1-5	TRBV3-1	ASSLGRGNQPQH
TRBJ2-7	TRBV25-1	ASSAFQGYEQY
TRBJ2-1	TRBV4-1	ASSRSGGALGEQF
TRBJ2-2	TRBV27	ASSDVGTENTGELF
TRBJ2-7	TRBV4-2	ASSQEAEQY
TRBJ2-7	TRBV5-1	ASSRQGARYEQY
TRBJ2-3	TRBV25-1	ASSEPSGGVDTQY
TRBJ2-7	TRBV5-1	ASSSGTIHEGEQY
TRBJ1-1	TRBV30	AWSWNRQLRDEAF
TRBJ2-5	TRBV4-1	ASSHKPWALKETQY
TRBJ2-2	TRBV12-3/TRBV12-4	ASSRTFGLAGVPGELF
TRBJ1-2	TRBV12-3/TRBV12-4	ASSIWTANYGYT
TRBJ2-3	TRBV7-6	ASSSDLAGGPNSFTDTQY
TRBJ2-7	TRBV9	ASSVGDGSYEQY
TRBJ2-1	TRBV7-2	ASSLRDSVYNEQF
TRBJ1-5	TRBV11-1	ASGKDQPQH
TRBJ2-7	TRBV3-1	ASSQYDRSYEQY